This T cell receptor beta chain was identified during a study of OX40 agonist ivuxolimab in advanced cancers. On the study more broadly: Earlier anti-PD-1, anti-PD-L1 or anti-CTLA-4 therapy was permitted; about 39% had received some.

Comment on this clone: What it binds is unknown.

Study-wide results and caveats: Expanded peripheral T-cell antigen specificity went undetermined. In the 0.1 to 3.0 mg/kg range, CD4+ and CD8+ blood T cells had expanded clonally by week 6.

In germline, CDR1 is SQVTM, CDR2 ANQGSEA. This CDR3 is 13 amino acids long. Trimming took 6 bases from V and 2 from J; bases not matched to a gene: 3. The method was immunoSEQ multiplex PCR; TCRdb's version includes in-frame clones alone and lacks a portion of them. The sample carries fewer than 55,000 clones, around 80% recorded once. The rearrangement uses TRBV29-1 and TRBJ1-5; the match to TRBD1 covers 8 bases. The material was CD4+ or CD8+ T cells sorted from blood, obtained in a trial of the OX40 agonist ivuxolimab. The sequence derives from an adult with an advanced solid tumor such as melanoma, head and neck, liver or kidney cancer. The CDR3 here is CSVTTGGNQPQHF. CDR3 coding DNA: TGCAGCGTAACGACAGGGGGCAATCAGCCCCAGCATTTT.